This T cell receptor (beta chain) was identified during a study of blood T cell repertoires in COVID-19. Across the whole study: The United States, Italy and Spain were the sources of the acute and convalescent COVID-19 samples. Nucleic acid was either cDNA or gDNA, and it came from T cells, B-cell-depleted T cells, or PBMCs.

Seattle's cohort entered during active infection and was followed longitudinally. This CDR3 region has 15 residues. CDR1 is SGDLS and CDR2 is YYNGEE in the germline V gene. The V and J ends lost 3 bases and 8 bases, in that order; junction bases with no gene match: 9. Original data processing: The authors estimated nucleated cell counts from reference gene primer amplification. Sequenced by immunoSEQ multiplex PCR; TCRdb stores in-frame clones only, minus some. V, J and clone size are those of that table, while D and trimming were read from the DNA. The sample shows 200,000 to 250,000 clones, about 88% of them seen only once.

Input material: peripheral blood. The receptor was isolated from a woman aged 50 to 60 with COVID-19, enrolled during active disease. The chain uses TRBV9 and TRBJ1-4; the match to TRBD1 covers 8 bases. The CDR3 reads CASSATQGGGEKLFF. The CDR3 DNA reads as TGTGCCAGCAGCGCCACACAGGGGGGGGGAGAAAAACTGTTTTTT.